This T cell receptor (beta chain) was found in a study of blood T cell repertoires in COVID-19 (dated by TCRdb to 2020 to 2021). Study-level background: Samples from collaborators originated in the United States, Italy and Spain and spanned both the acute and convalescent phases of COVID-19. Nearly every sample came with metadata listing a de-identified subject ID, COVID-19 status, age in years and sex. Subjects who had been exposed to COVID-19, were actively infected with it, or had recovered from it provided the deeply sampled blood TCRbeta repertoires that made up the dataset. The material from the prospective study consisted of cDNA or gDNA derived from T cells, B-cell-depleted T cells, or PBMCs. The repertoires were released in a freely available public database intended as a resource for research on the immune response to SARS-CoV-2. The samples were drawn from the first 160 participants of the ongoing ImmuneRACE study and from roughly 1,300 subjects provided by 6 global collaborators. Where HLA class I and class II types were available, the types were taken from metadata supplied by the sample provider, not from assay-based typing. On the study overall, not on this receptor specifically: The quantity of clinical and demographic metadata differed by source and by participant and was supplied without curation.

Participants in the prospective study were enrolled through a virtual design, were aged about 18 to 100 years, and lived in about 25 United States geographic areas. Cohort assignment in the prospective study relied on participant-reported clinical history from a screening survey and a study questionnaire. Recovered participants in ImmuneRACE Cohort 3 were defined by two consecutive negative NP/OP PCR tests, clearance by a healthcare professional, or resolution of symptoms. In the prospective study, mobile phlebotomists collected whole blood, serum and a nasopharyngeal or oropharyngeal swab from each participant. Participants in the prospective study had the option to provide additional blood draws and questionnaires over an approximately 2-month period. Blood samples from the prospective study were shipped frozen or at room temperature prior to DNA extraction. From the germline V gene, CDR1 is MDHEN and CDR2 is SYDVKM. Inclusive of the bounding cysteine and phenylalanine, the CDR3 is 15 residues long. The entry retains the CDR3 DNA only, 45 bases that are in frame from base 1. V is shortened by 1 base, J by 7 bases, and the region joining them spans 11 bases.

Of note for this clone: Its specific antigen is unknown. No qualities accompany the bases; no much larger clone lies one base away.

TCRbeta CDR3 regions were amplified from genomic DNA using the immunoSEQ Assay, a bias-controlled multiplex PCR. In the source study's methods: The number of nucleated cells in each sample was estimated from the amplification of reference gene primers within the assay. To quantify the absolute abundance of each unique TCRbeta CDR3 rearrangement, sequence reads were collapsed and filtered. For each sample, productive Simpson clonality was calculated as the square root of Simpson's diversity index across productive rearrangements. TCRdb provides this immuneACCESS table in a form limited to in-frame rearrangements. Some clones are lacking; in checked studies, under half of them reflect an unresolved V gene, and why the rest are absent is not known. V, J and clone size are taken as reported in that table, and D and trimming were inferred from the DNA itself. Counted in this sample were around 250,000 clones; approximately 85% of them appeared once. Together, the top ten hold 1.5% to 2% of the sample.

The sequenced material came from PBMCs or T cells enriched from blood (not recorded which). The sequence was obtained from a woman aged 45-65 years who had recovered from COVID-19. The chain employs TRBV28 and TRBJ1-6; TRBD1 is possibly the D segment (6 matching bases). The nucleotide sequence reads TGTGCCAGCAGTTTATTACCAGGGGTAAATTCACCCCTCCACTTT. Its protein is CASSLLPGVNSPLHF.